A single T cell receptor beta chain is shown here with its context. This entry belongs to a study of blood T cell repertoires in COVID-19. For the study at large: T cells, B-cell-depleted T cells, or PBMCs provided the cDNA or gDNA that served as material.

Method: immunoSEQ multiplex PCR; TCRdb's copy keeps in-frame clones and lacks some. This sample has over 30,000 clones, with under 90% found just once. V trimming: 8 bases; J trimming: 2 bases; junction bases outside the gene matches: 8. CDR3 length: 14 residues. The chain recombines TRBV23-1 with TRBJ1-1; 7 bases line up with TRBD1. TRBV23-1 qualifies as an ORF whose function is uncertain. Sequencing used peripheral blood. The sequence derives from an older man with acute or convalescent COVID-19. This chain's CDR3 is CASGNYRGNTEAFF. CDR3 coding DNA: TGCGCCAGCGGGAACTACAGGGGAAACACTGAAGCTTTCTTT.